The T cell receptor beta chain described here comes from a study of T cell repertoires in cytomegalovirus infection. Study-level points and caveats: HLA-C-restricted CMV-specific TCR beta clonotypes were dominant in the ex vivo response.

MiXCR, run by TCRdb on the reads, gives a single entry per CDR3 protein. In the table there are 340,000 or so distinct CDR3 sequences, around 25% of which are singletons. Notes on this clonotype: Its antigen is not identified.

The length of the CDR3 is 14 residues. Trimming pared 6 bases from V and 5 bases from J, leaving 14 bases between. This TCR was recovered from a human donor in good health (CMV status not recorded). Some clones in this sample may be carry-over from other donors' samples. This sequence joins TRBV12-3 or TRBV12-4 and TRBJ1-5; D is possibly TRBD1 (5 bases). The material was cultured PBMCs, obtained from culture after CMV antigen stimulation. The CDR3: CASRPQGGDQPQHF. The CDR3 bases are TGTGCCAGCAGGCCTCAGGGTGGGGATCAGCCCCAGCATTTT.